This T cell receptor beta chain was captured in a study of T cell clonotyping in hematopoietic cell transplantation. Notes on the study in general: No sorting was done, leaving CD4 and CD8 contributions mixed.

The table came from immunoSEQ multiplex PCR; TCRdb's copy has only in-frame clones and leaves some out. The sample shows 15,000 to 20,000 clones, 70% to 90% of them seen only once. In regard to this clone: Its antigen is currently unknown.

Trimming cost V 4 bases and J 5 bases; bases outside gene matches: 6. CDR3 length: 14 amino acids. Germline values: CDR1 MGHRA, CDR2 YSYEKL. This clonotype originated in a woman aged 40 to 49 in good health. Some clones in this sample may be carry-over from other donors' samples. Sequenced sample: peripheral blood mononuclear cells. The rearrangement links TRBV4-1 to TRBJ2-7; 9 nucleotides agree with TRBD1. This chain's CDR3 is CASSRGGQGDEQYF. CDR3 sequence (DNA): TGCGCCAGCAGCCGAGGGGGACAGGGAGACGAGCAGTACTTC.